These 22 T cell receptor beta chains were all obtained from the same sample, sequenced in a study of blood T cell repertoires in COVID-19. The data were produced by immunoSEQ multiplex PCR, yet TCRdb's version contains in-frame clones alone and is incomplete. The sample lists 130,000 to 150,000 clones; roughly 80% were seen once. Sequences were obtained from PBMCs or T cells enriched from blood (not recorded which). The receptors here all came from a man aged 45-65 years who had recovered from COVID-19.

The chain combines TRBV19 with TRBJ2-5; TRBD2 might be the D (6 bases). V lost 5 bases and J lost 3, with 10 bases in between. Per germline, CDR1 LNHDA and CDR2 SQIVND (reference sequence). The CDR3 length is 13 residues. The CDR3 is CASSSRLEETQYF. Written as DNA, the CDR3 is TGTGCCAGTAGTTCTCGACTAGAAGAGACCCAGTACTTC.

This chain uses TRBV7-6 with TRBJ2-2; 8 nucleotides align to TRBD1. Germline CDR1 reads SGHVS; CDR2 reads FNYEAQ. The CDR3 is made up of 17 amino acids. The trim removed 2 bases at V and 1 base at J, leaving 6 bases unmatched. The CDR3 DNA sequence: TGTGCCAGCAGCTTATTACCCGGGACAGGGAACACCGGGGAGCTGTTTTTT. Its protein is CASSLLPGTGNTGELFF.

This clone was recorded at least ten times. The genes are TRBV29-1 and TRBJ2-7; D possibly corresponds to TRBD2 (5 bases). This CDR3 has 11 residues. Germline V gives CDR1 SQVTM, CDR2 ANQGSEA. Trimming removed 4 bases from V and 7 bases from J, with 11 bases in between. The CDR3 here is CSVGEPGEQYF. In nucleotides, the CDR3 is TGCAGCGTTGGTGAGCCGGGAGAGCAGTACTTC.

The gene calls are TRBV7-9 and TRBJ2-5; TRBD2 might be the D (5 bases). This CDR3 contains 14 residues. V was cut by 6 bases and J by 5 bases, with 16 bases left in between. Germline V gives CDR1 SEHNR, CDR2 FQNEAQ (reference sequence). This CDR3 reads CASRRHGVGETQYF. The CDR3, as DNA: TGTGCCAGCAGGCGCCACGGGGTGGGGGAGACCCAGTACTTC.

The rearrangement uses TRBV7-9 and TRBJ1-1; no reliable D call. Germline CDR1 SEHNR, CDR2 FQNEAQ (reference sequence). V lost 4 bases, J lost 8 bases, and 14 bases lay in between. CDR3 length: 13 residues. This CDR3 is CASSSSGFPEAFF. As DNA, the CDR3 is TGTGCCAGCAGCTCATCAGGTTTTCCGGAAGCTTTCTTT. The whole variable domain, remainder taken from reference TRBV7-9 and TRBJ1-1, is DTGVSQNPRHKITKRGQNVTFRCDPISEHNRLYWYRQTLGQGPEFLTYFQNEAQLEKSRLLSDRFSAERPKGSFSTLEIQRTEQGDSAMYLCASSSSGFPEAFFGQGTRLTVV.

V usage is TRBV5-8 and J usage is TRBJ1-1; D perhaps matches TRBD1 (6 bases). The CDR3 contains 14 residues. The V and J ends lost 1 base and 5 bases respectively, with 12 bases between them. CDR1 and CDR2 from the germline V gene are SGHTS and YDEGEE. The CDR3, as DNA: TGTGCCAGCAGCTTGACAGGGCTAACGACTGAAGCTTTCTTT. Amino acid sequence: CASSLTGLTTEAFF.

This chain links TRBV5-1 with TRBJ2-7; TRBD1 might be the D (6 bases). Trimming left V 0 bases short and J 3 bases short, with 10 bases between. Germline CDR1 is SGHRS and CDR2 is YFSETQ. The CDR3 loop spans 14 amino acids. CDR3 residues: CASSLDQGSYEQYF. DNA for the CDR3: TGCGCCAGCAGCTTGGATCAGGGGAGCTACGAGCAGTACTTC.

The chain links TRBV11-2 to TRBJ2-1; 9 bases agree with TRBD2. This CDR3 region has 16 residues. Per germline, CDR1 SGHAT and CDR2 FQNNGV. V trimming: 1 base; J trimming: 5 bases; junction bases outside the gene matches: 6. The CDR3 here is CASSLGGAGGHNEQFF. The CDR3, as DNA: TGTGCCAGCAGCTTAGGCGGAGCGGGGGGCCACAATGAGCAGTTCTTC.

The gene calls are TRBV9 and TRBJ2-3; 9 nucleotides align to TRBD2. CDR1 and CDR2 (germline): SGDLS, YYNGEE. V lost 3 bases, J lost 2 bases, and 4 bases stayed unmatched. The CDR3 is made up of 15 amino acids. The CDR3 sequence: CASSELAGDTDTQYF. As DNA, the CDR3 is TGTGCCAGCAGCGAGTTAGCGGGGGACACAGATACGCAGTATTTT. Drawing the rest from reference TRBV9 and TRBJ2-3, the complete variable domain is DSGVTQTPKHLITATGQRVTLRCSPRSGDLSVYWYQQSLDQGLQFLIQYYNGEERAKGNILERFSAQQFPDLHSELNLSSLELGDSALYFCASSELAGDTDTQYFGPGTRLTVL.

The chain joins TRBV7-6 to TRBJ2-5; the D gene is possibly TRBD2 (5 bases). V was pared by 3 bases and J by 5 bases, with 13 bases between. Germline CDR1 is SGHVS and CDR2 is FNYEAQ. The CDR3 is 14 residues long. CDR3 sequence reads: CASSFHSGIETQYF. The CDR3 DNA follows: TGTGCCAGCAGCTTTCACAGCGGCATCGAGACCCAGTACTTC.

The V and J genes are TRBV6-5 and TRBJ2-5; no clear D gene. Germline V gene lookup returns CDR1 MNHEY and CDR2 SVGAGI. This CDR3 has 11 residues. V was shortened by 5 bases and J by 9 bases, with 10 bases between the two germline ends. The CDR3 loop is CASSPDQAQYF. DNA of the CDR3: TGTGCCAGCAGTCCCGACCAGGCCCAGTACTTC.

V is TRBV5-1 and J is TRBJ2-3, with 8 bases matching TRBD2. Germline trimming cut 1 base from V and 5 bases from J; bases unmatched to any gene: 9. The germline V gene has CDR1 SGHRS and CDR2 YFSETQ. The CDR3 sequence is 16 residues long. The CDR3 reads CASSLRGGREGDTQYF. Written as DNA, the CDR3 is TGCGCCAGCAGCTTGCGGGGGGGCCGGGAGGGAGATACGCAGTATTTT.

V gene TRBV30 combines with J gene TRBJ2-3, with 12 nucleotides matching TRBD2. The CDR3 loop spans 15 amino acids. The V gene's germline CDR1 is GTSNPN and CDR2 SVGIG (reference sequence). With 1 base clipped from V and 6 bases from J, the junction kept 5 bases outside the gene matches. As DNA, the CDR3 is TGTGCCTGGAGTGGAAAAGGACTAGCGGGGGATACGCAGTATTTT. Translated: CAWSGKGLAGDTQYF.

The CDR3 DNA reads as TGTGCCAGCAGCCAAGATAAAGGGGCTGGTTACCTCTCCTACAATGAGCAGTTCTTC. It is translated as CASSQDKGAGYLSYNEQFF. This sequence joins TRBV14 and TRBJ2-1; possibly TRBD1 for D (5 bases). The CDR3 sequence is 19 residues long. With 0 bases removed from V and 0 bases from J, the gap between germline ends came to 18 bases. Germline CDR1 is SGHDN and CDR2 is FVKESK.

The CDR3 here is CASSESMGRANYEQYF. CDR3 DNA sequence: TGTGCCAGCAGTGAAAGTATGGGCAGGGCCAACTACGAGCAGTACTTC. The chain joins TRBV25-1 to TRBJ2-7, with D possibly TRBD1 on 5 matching bases. Looked up from germline, CDR1 is MGHDK and CDR2 is SYGVNS. V dropped 2 bases and J dropped 3 bases, with 17 bases sitting between them. The CDR3 totals 16 residues.

This chain connects TRBV5-5 to TRBJ1-4; 7 bases align to TRBD1. Per germline, CDR1 SGHKS and CDR2 YYEKEE (reference sequence). The CDR3 extends over 15 amino acids. V was pared by 4 bases and J by 8 bases, with 11 bases of the junction left unmatched. The CDR3 coding sequence is TGTGCCAGCAGCGCCGCACAGGGGCGGTTAGAAAAACTGTTTTTT. Translation: CASSAAQGRLEKLFF. Complete variable domain (other parts from reference TRBV5-5 and TRBJ1-4): DAGVTQSPTHLIKTRGQQVTLRCSPISGHKSVSWYQQVLGQGPQFIFQYYEKEERGRGNFPDRFSARQFPNYSSELNVNALLLGDSALYLCASSAAQGRLEKLFFGSGTQLSVL.

The rearrangement uses TRBV7-9 and TRBJ2-3, with TRBD2 as a possible D gene (7 bases). This CDR3 contains 14 residues. Germline CDR1 and CDR2: SEHNR and FQNEAQ (reference sequence). V lost 4 bases, J lost 2 bases, and 10 bases lay in between. CDR3 bases: TGTGCCAGCAGCTGGGGGGGCCCCACAGATACGCAGTATTTT. Encoded protein: CASSWGGPTDTQYF.

The chain carries TRBV5-1 and TRBJ2-3, with no clear D. V lost 0 bases and J lost 6, with 17 bases in between. This CDR3 comprises 16 residues. Germline-derived CDR1 and CDR2 are SGHRS and YFSETQ. The CDR3 nucleotides read TGCGCCAGCAGCTTGGATGTGCCGCCAGCGTCGGATACGCAGTATTTT. Protein product: CASSLDVPPASDTQYF.

This chain joins TRBV27 and TRBJ1-3, with a weak D call TRBD1 (6 bases). The CDR3 is 15 amino acids. V was cut by 5 bases and J by 0 bases, with 11 bases left in between. The germline gives CDR1 MNHEY, CDR2 SMNVEV (reference sequence). CDR3 sequence reads: CASSIRDTSGNTIYF. In DNA, the CDR3 is TGTGCCAGCAGTATCCGGGACACCTCTGGAAACACCATATATTTT.

This clone turned up a few times. The V and J genes are TRBV21-1 and TRBJ1-1. TRBV21-1 is a listed pseudogene. CDR3 size: 12 residues. CDR3 bases: TGTGCCAGCCCTAGGAGGTGGACTGAAGCTTTCTTT. It yields the protein CASPRRWTEAFF.

V is TRBV2 and J is TRBJ1-5; D ambiguous. CDR1 SNHLY and CDR2 FYNNEI come from the germline V gene. This CDR3 is 14 amino acids long. With 6 bases removed from V and 0 bases from J, the gap between germline ends came to 9 bases. Here the CDR3 DNA reads TGTGCCAGCAGGGGCACGTATAGCAATCAGCCCCAGCATTTT. The encoded protein is CASRGTYSNQPQHF.

The chain couples TRBV9 to TRBJ1-1, with D perhaps TRBD1 (6 bases). The CDR3 loop spans 15 amino acids. The V end was cut by 6 bases, the J end by 1 base, with 16 bases between. The V gene's germline CDR1 is SGDLS and CDR2 YYNGEE. The DNA for the CDR3 is TGTGCCAGCACCGGGGGGCAACGGGGGAACACTGAAGCTTTCTTT. Its protein is CASTGGQRGNTEAFF.